The 29 T cell receptor beta chains below come from one sample, sequenced in a study of a mutant IDH1 vaccine in newly diagnosed glioma. Only in-frame clones appear in the TCRdb table, and some are missing; sequencing was by immunoSEQ multiplex PCR. The data hold around 41,000 clones, with about 83% observed a single time. Time point denoted: week 11, during vaccination. Vaccinated patients received 300 ug of mutant IDH1 20-mer peptide per dose, with topical imiquimod. What these receptors recognize is not known. Sequenced here: PBMCs, sampled from a glioma patient whose treatment included an IDH1 peptide vaccine. The receptors stem from a man in his forties with glioma.

V usage is TRBV11-2 and J usage is TRBJ1-1; 7 positions match TRBD1. The CDR3 is made up of 16 amino acids. J was trimmed by 5 bases and V by 3 bases; bases with no gene match: 12. CDR1 and CDR2 (germline): SGHAT, FQNNGV. For the CDR3, the DNA is TGTGCCAGCAGCTTGCAGATGGGGACAGTGAGAACTGAAGCTTTCTTT. Amino acid sequence: CASSLQMGTVRTEAFF.

This clone showed up just once. This chain connects TRBV10-3 to TRBJ2-3; the D is unclear. Germline CDR1 is ENHRY and CDR2 is SYGVKD. This CDR3 comprises 11 residues. Trimming took 3 bases from V and 7 from J, leaving 5 bases between them. CDR3 sequence: CAISDGHTQYF. CDR3 DNA: TGTGCCATCAGTGATGGTCATACGCAGTATTTT.

The chain carries TRBV5-4 and TRBJ2-5; 7 bases are shared with TRBD2. Trimming at V came to 4 bases and at J to 3 bases, leaving 6 bases not matched to a gene. Germline V gene sequence: CDR1 SGHNT, CDR2 YYREEE (reference sequence). This CDR3 has 14 amino acids. CDR3 residues: CASSKHLAEETQYF. CDR3 sequence (DNA): TGTGCCAGCAGCAAACATCTAGCGGAAGAGACCCAGTACTTC.

The genes are TRBV9 and TRBJ2-2, with D maybe TRBD2 (6 bases). Germline CDR1 is SGDLS and CDR2 is YYNGEE. Trimming shortened V by 5 bases and J by 6 bases, and 8 bases separated the two germline ends. This CDR3 comprises 12 residues. CDR3 amino acids: CASRRRAGELFF. For the CDR3, the DNA is TGTGCCAGCAGACGGAGGGCCGGGGAGCTGTTTTTT. The full variable domain, rest sourced from reference TRBV9 and TRBJ2-2, is DSGVTQTPKHLITATGQRVTLRCSPRSGDLSVYWYQQSLDQGLQFLIQYYNGEERAKGNILERFSAQQFPDLHSELNLSSLELGDSALYFCASRRRAGELFFGEGSRLTVL.

This rearrangement joins TRBV15 to TRBJ2-7; D is possibly TRBD2 (6 bases). Germline lookup yields CDR1 LNHNV and CDR2 YYDKDF (reference sequence). Trimming shortened V by 4 bases and J by 3 bases, and 16 bases separated the two germline ends. This CDR3 is built from 15 residues. CDR3 nucleotides: TGTGCCACCAGCATAGGAATAGCGGAGCACTACGAGCAGTACTTC. It is translated as CATSIGIAEHYEQYF.

J is TRBJ2-2 and V is TRBV5-1; TRBD2 might be the D (5 bases). The CDR3 contains 16 residues. The ends were cut back, 7 bases at V and 1 base at J, with 17 bases in the middle. Germline CDR1 reads SGHRS; CDR2 reads YFSETQ. CDR3 in amino acids: CASSDRRTGNTGELFF. The CDR3, as DNA: TGCGCCAGCTCCGACCGGAGGACGGGGAACACCGGGGAGCTGTTTTTT. The whole variable domain, remainder taken from reference TRBV5-1 and TRBJ2-2, is KAGVTQTPRYLIKTRGQQVTLSCSPISGHRSVSWYQQTPGQGLQFLFEYFSETQRNKGNFPGRFSGRQFSNSRSEMNVSTLELGDSALYLCASSDRRTGNTGELFFGEGSRLTVL.

This rearrangement joins TRBV7-9 to TRBJ2-3, with D unresolved. The germline gives CDR1 SEHNR, CDR2 FQNEAQ (reference sequence). The CDR3 length is 12 residues. The V and J ends lost 6 bases and 2 bases respectively, with 6 bases between them. CDR3 sequence (DNA): TGTGCCAGCAGTGACTTCACAGATACGCAGTATTTT. Residues: CASSDFTDTQYF.

The gene calls are TRBV6-1 and TRBJ2-7; 8 positions match TRBD2. The CDR3 length is 18 residues. Trimming cost V 1 base and J 6 bases; bases outside gene matches: 17. Germline V gene lookup returns CDR1 MNHNS and CDR2 SASEGT. CDR3 sequence (DNA): TGTGCCAGCAGTGAAGTGGCGGGACTAGGTTTGGTATGGAGCGAGCAGTACTTC. Translation: CASSEVAGLGLVWSEQYF.

This sequence joins TRBV7-8 and TRBJ2-7; D perhaps matches TRBD2 (5 bases). Germline V gives CDR1 SGHVS, CDR2 FQNEAQ. V shed 2 bases and J shed 3 bases, with 14 bases lying between them. CDR3 size: 15 residues. The CDR3 region is CASSLRRLTNYEQYF. For the CDR3, the DNA is TGTGCCAGCAGCTTAAGGAGGCTGACAAACTACGAGCAGTACTTC.

The genes are TRBV4-1 and TRBJ2-1; 10 bases match TRBD2. Trimming took 0 bases from V and 8 from J; bases not matched to a gene: 13. The germline V gene has CDR1 MGHRA and CDR2 YSYEKL. The CDR3 length is 18 residues. The CDR3 loop reads CASSQDRLAGARGYEQFF. The CDR3 coding sequence is TGCGCCAGCAGCCAAGATCGGCTAGCGGGAGCTAGGGGGTATGAGCAGTTCTTC.

As regards this clone: A junction end diverges from the germline sequence, so it may reflect a read error. The chain carries TRBV7-9 and TRBJ2-7, with a weak D call TRBD2 (6 bases). CDR1 SEHNR and CDR2 FQNEAQ come from the germline V gene (reference sequence). This CDR3 has 12 amino acids. CDR3 amino acids: CASSLNSGGSLF. Here the CDR3 DNA reads TGTGCCAGCAGCTTAAATAGCGGCGGGTCCCTCTTC.

This rearrangement joins TRBV7-9 to TRBJ2-7; D call uncertain. The V end lost 2 bases, the J end lost 2 bases, and 7 bases lay between the germline ends. The germline V gene encodes CDR1 SEHNR and CDR2 FQNEAQ (reference sequence). The CDR3 has 13 residues. CDR3 nucleotides: TGTGCCAGCAGCTTAAACGGTCCCTACGAGCAGTACTTC. Protein sequence: CASSLNGPYEQYF.

This chain connects TRBV7-2 to TRBJ2-7; D tentatively fits TRBD1 or TRBD2 (5 bases each). The CDR3 is 15 residues long. The germline V gene encodes CDR1 SGHTA and CDR2 FQGNSA. The V gene lost 5 bases and the J gene lost 2 bases, with 16 bases spanning the gap. The CDR3 region has the DNA TGTGCCAGCAGCAGCCCCCGGGACCAACCCTACGAGCAGTACTTC. Translation: CASSSPRDQPYEQYF.

DNA of the CDR3: TGTGCCAGCAGTGCAGGGACTAGCGGGCGCCATTATCGCACAGATACGCAGTATTTT. Its protein product is CASSAGTSGRHYRTDTQYF. V gene TRBV6-1 combines with J gene TRBJ2-3, with 12 positions matching TRBD2. The J segment lost 1 base and the V segment lost 4 bases, leaving 12 bases of the junction unmatched. CDR1 and CDR2 from the germline V gene are MNHNS and SASEGT. The CDR3 totals 19 residues.

This chain links TRBV2 with TRBJ2-5; no reliable D call. CDR1 and CDR2 from the germline V gene are SNHLY and FYNNEI. The CDR3 spans 12 residues. V gave up 5 bases and J gave up 5 bases, with 9 bases separating them. The CDR3 protein is CASSWNEETQYF. Written as DNA, the CDR3 is TGTGCCAGCAGTTGGAACGAGGAGACCCAGTACTTC.

The rearrangement joins TRBV7-3 to TRBJ2-1, with D unresolved. Germline V gene data show CDR1 as SGHTA and CDR2 as FQGTGA. The CDR3 has 13 residues. Trimming shortened V by 2 bases and J by 9 bases, and 11 bases separated the two germline ends. The CDR3 DNA reads as TGTGCCAGCAGCTTAGATGCCCAGACTGAGCAGTTCTTC. Protein: CASSLDAQTEQFF.

The chain links TRBV4-1 to TRBJ2-2; TRBD2 matches 15 bases. Germline-derived CDR1 and CDR2 are MGHRA and YSYEKL. This CDR3 region has 17 residues. Trimming removed 0 bases from V and 4 bases from J; junction bases left unmatched: 0. In nucleotides, the CDR3 is TGCGCCAGCAGCCAAGAGGGACTAGCGGGAGGCACCGGGGAGCTGTTTTTT. Translation: CASSQEGLAGGTGELFF.

This clone has a single count. The chain employs TRBV6-5 and TRBJ1-3; perhaps TRBD1 as D (5 bases). Germline loops: CDR1 MNHEY, CDR2 SVGAGI. V was pared by 6 bases and J by 0 bases, with 12 bases between. The CDR3 runs to 15 residues. CDR3 sequence: CASRRGTRSGNTIYF. The CDR3 nucleotides are TGTGCCAGCAGACGCGGGACTCGCTCTGGAAACACCATATATTTT.

The rearrangement joins TRBV7-2 to TRBJ2-5; D might be TRBD1 (5 bases). The germline V gene encodes CDR1 SGHTA and CDR2 FQGNSA. The CDR3 loop spans 13 amino acids. V was shortened by 8 bases and J by 4 bases, with 14 bases between the two germline ends. The CDR3 is CASLRQRGETQYF. The DNA for the CDR3 is TGTGCCAGCTTACGACAGAGAGGAGAGACCCAGTACTTC.

The CDR3 reads CASSFGLASGSRQFF. In DNA form, the CDR3 reads TGTGCCAGCAGCTTCGGTCTGGCTAGCGGGAGTCGGCAGTTCTTC. This sequence joins TRBV7-7 and TRBJ2-1; 10 positions agree with TRBD2. Germline lookup yields CDR1 SSHAT and CDR2 FNYEAQ (reference sequence). V shed 3 bases and J 12 bases; nucleotides not matched to a gene: 11. The CDR3 is made up of 15 amino acids.

The chain couples TRBV29-1 to TRBJ1-2; D unresolved. The CDR3 is made up of 11 amino acids. Deletions cut 6 bases from V and 3 bases from J, with 8 bases between. CDR1 is SQVTM and CDR2 is ANQGSEA in the germline V gene. CDR3 nucleotide sequence: TGCAGCGTCTCGGACTACTATGGCTACACCTTC. Amino acids: CSVSDYYGYTF. The full variable domain, completed using reference TRBV29-1 and TRBJ1-2, is SAVISQKPSRDICQRGTSLTIQCQVDSQVTMMFWYRQQPGQSLTLIATANQGSEATYESGFVIDKFPISRPNLTFSTLTVSNMSPEDSSIYLCSVSDYYGYTFGSGTRLTVV.

The chain links TRBV21-1 to TRBJ2-7; the table's D call TRBD2 went unverified against the DNA. TRBV21-1 is classified as a pseudogene. The CDR3 extends over 19 amino acids. CDR3 nucleotides: TGTGCCTTCACTTTACCGGAACAAGGGGGGGAAGAGCGCTCCTACGAGCAGTACTTC. It yields the protein CAFTLPEQGGEERSYEQYF.

This sequence joins TRBV28 and TRBJ1-2, with D tentatively TRBD1 (5 bases). V lost 4 bases to trimming and J lost 5 bases, with 11 bases between them. The CDR3 extends over 13 amino acids. In germline, CDR1 is MDHEN, CDR2 SYDVKM. The CDR3 DNA sequence: TGTGCCAGCAGTTCTACAGGATTTTATGGCTACACCTTC. Its translation: CASSSTGFYGYTF.

V is TRBV9 and J is TRBJ2-7, with D tentatively TRBD1 (6 bases). The CDR3 length is 14 residues. Deletions cut 1 base from V and 3 bases from J, with 11 bases between. The V gene's germline CDR1 is SGDLS and CDR2 YYNGEE. This CDR3 reads CASSVSGQSYEQYF. For the CDR3, the DNA is TGTGCCAGCAGCGTATCAGGACAGAGCTACGAGCAGTACTTC.

This chain links TRBV29-1 with TRBJ1-2; D not certain. The CDR3 is made up of 14 amino acids. CDR1 and CDR2 (germline): SQVTM, ANQGSEA. Trimming pared 0 bases from V and 4 bases from J, leaving 12 bases between. The CDR3 is CSVEDPGEIYGYTF. The CDR3 nucleotides are TGCAGCGTTGAAGATCCCGGGGAAATCTATGGCTACACCTTC.

The chain couples TRBV7-9 to TRBJ2-5; perhaps TRBD1 as D (7 bases). Germline V gene lookup returns CDR1 SEHNR and CDR2 FQNEAQ (reference sequence). V shed 3 bases and J shed 3 bases, with 14 bases lying between them. The length of the CDR3 is 15 residues. The CDR3 DNA follows: TGTGCCAGCAGCTTCGGGGCCAGGGGGGAAGAGACCCAGTACTTC. Its protein is CASSFGARGEETQYF.

The chain joins TRBV6-5 to TRBJ2-7; 11 nucleotides align to TRBD1. Trimming cost V 5 bases and J 3 bases; bases outside gene matches: 6. Germline loops: CDR1 MNHEY, CDR2 SVGAGI. CDR3 length: 15 residues. CDR3 bases: TGTGCCAGCAGTGCAATGGACAGGGGGCTCTACGAGCAGTACTTC. It yields the protein CASSAMDRGLYEQYF.

The CDR3 sequence: CASSQVTGLAGQETQYF. In DNA, the CDR3 is TGTGCCAGCAGCCAAGTAACCGGACTAGCGGGTCAAGAGACCCAGTACTTC. This chain joins TRBV4-2 and TRBJ2-5; 11 nucleotides agree with TRBD2. The ends lost 1 base at V and 2 bases at J; junction bases unmatched: 6. Germline CDR1 reads LGHNA; CDR2 reads YNFKEQ. The CDR3 extends over 17 amino acids.

The gene calls are TRBV15 and TRBJ1-3, with no clear D. Trimming removed 0 bases at V and 0 bases at J, with 9 bases between. The CDR3 covers 16 residues. The germline CDR1 and CDR2 sequences are LNHNV and YYDKDF (reference sequence). The CDR3 loop is CATSRDGPGSGNTIYF. CDR3 bases: TGTGCCACCAGCAGAGATGGCCCAGGCTCTGGAAACACCATATATTTT.